This TCR beta chain was sequenced for a study of persistence of HIV-infected CD4 T cells. Study-level results: TCRbeta richness was lower in CMV- and Gag-responding cells than in anti-CD3/anti-CD28-responding cells. Proviral oligoclonality tracked with TCR oligoclonality within the same sorted cells.

Germline loops: CDR1 SNHLY, CDR2 FYNNEI. Deletions cut 6 bases from V and 1 base from J, with 15 bases between. CDR3 size: 15 residues. An overlapping HIV-1 Gag peptide pool stimulated these cells at roughly 1 ug/peptide/mL. Memory cells lacking CD40L and CD69 with high CD45RO were sorted. Sequencing used immunoSEQ version 4 in survey mode. Repertoires were generated with immunoSEQ multiplex PCR, while TCRdb's copy carries only in-frame clones and drops some. The data show 30,000 to 45,000 clones, 75% to 85% seen once. On this clone: Antigen specificity is unknown.

Sample: cultured CD4+ T cells from PBMCs, taken from a patient who received antiretroviral therapy. This sequence originates from an adult with HIV. The donor label of this sample is uncertain. The V gene is TRBV2, the J gene TRBJ1-1, with unresolved D. The CDR3 loop reads CASRDPWTGNTEAFF. CDR3 bases: TGTGCCAGCAGGGACCCTTGGACCGGGAACACTGAAGCTTTCTTT.